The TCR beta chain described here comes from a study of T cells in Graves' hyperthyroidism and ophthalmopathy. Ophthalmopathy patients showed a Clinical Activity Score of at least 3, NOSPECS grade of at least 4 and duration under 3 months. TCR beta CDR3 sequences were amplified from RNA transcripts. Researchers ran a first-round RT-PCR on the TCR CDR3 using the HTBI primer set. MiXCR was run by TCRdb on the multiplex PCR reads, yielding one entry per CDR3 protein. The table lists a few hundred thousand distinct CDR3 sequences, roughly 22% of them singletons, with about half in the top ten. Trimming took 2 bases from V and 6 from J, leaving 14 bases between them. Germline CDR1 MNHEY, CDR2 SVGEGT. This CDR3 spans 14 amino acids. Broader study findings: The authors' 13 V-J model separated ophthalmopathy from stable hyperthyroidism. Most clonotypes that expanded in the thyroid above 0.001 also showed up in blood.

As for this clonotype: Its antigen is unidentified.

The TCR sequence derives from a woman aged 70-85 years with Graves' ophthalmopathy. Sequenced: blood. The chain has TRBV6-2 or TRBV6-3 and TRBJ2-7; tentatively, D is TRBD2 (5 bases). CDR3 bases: TGTGCCAGCAGTTACGGGTTACGGGATGGCGAGCAGTACTTC. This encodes CASSYGLRDGEQYF.